Described below is a single TCR beta chain sequence and its context. This entry belongs to a study of blood T cell repertoires in COVID-19. This table comes from immunoSEQ multiplex PCR, and its TCRdb copy is limited to in-frame clones, with some not included. The sample lists 150,000 to 200,000 clones; roughly four fifths were seen once. The V gene lost 0 bases and the J gene lost 5 bases, with 9 bases spanning the gap. Per the germline V gene, CDR1 is SGHRS and CDR2 is YFSETQ. This CDR3 comprises 14 residues. J is TRBJ2-1 and V is TRBV5-1; D unresolved. Sequences were obtained from peripheral blood. The sequence derives from a man between 60 and 70 years old with active or convalescent COVID-19. The CDR3 coding sequence is TGCGCCAGCAGCTTGGGGTCTCAGAACAATGAGCAGTTCTTC. It encodes CASSLGSQNNEQFF.